A selection of T cell receptor beta chains follows, all from one sample in a study of T cell repertoires in cytomegalovirus infection. TCRdb re-derived calls from the reads in MiXCR, one entry per CDR3 protein. The sample lists a few hundred thousand distinct CDR3 sequences, roughly 9.5% occurring once. Input material: PBMCs. Receptor source: a human donor in good health (CMV status not recorded). Some clones in this sample may be carry-over from other donors' samples. Both conserved end residues are part of each CDR3. Each record gives: CDR3 length, J gene, V gene, clone size, D gene, CDR3 DNA, CDR3 protein. D genes are given only for firm matches. Not all rows give a size; the values are once, few, many and, for expanded clones, a class.

>17|TRBJ2-7|TRBV2|NA|TRBD2
TGTGCCAGCAGTGATAGGAGCGGGAGAACAAAGTCCTACGAGCAGTACTTC
CASSDRSGRTKSYEQYF
>15|TRBJ1-1|TRBV7-9|few|NA
TGTGCCAGCAGCTCCTACAGGGCGGAGGACACTGAAGCTTTCTTT
CASSSYRAEDTEAFF
>19|TRBJ2-6|TRBV24-1|few|TRBD1
TGTGCCACCAGTGTCCTGACAGGGCACAGAAACTCTGGGGCCAACGTCCTGACTTTC
CATSVLTGHRNSGANVLTF
>14|TRBJ2-2|TRBV7-6|NA|NA
TGTGCCAGCAGCTTACGGAGTTCACCCGGGGAGCTGTTTTTT
CASSLRSSPGELFF
>15|TRBJ2-1|TRBV7-2|few|NA
TGTGCCAGCAGCTTAACTTTCAGCTCCTACAATGAGCAGTTCTTC
CASSLTFSSYNEQFF
>16|TRBJ2-3|TRBV29-1|NA|NA
TGCAGCGTTGCGGGGTGGCACGGGATTCGCACAGATACGCAGTATTTT
CSVAGWHGIRTDTQYF
>15|TRBJ2-3|TRBV7-2|many|TRBD1
TGTGCCAGCAGCTCTCAGGGGGTTGGTTTGGATACGCAGTATTTT
CASSSQGVGLDTQYF
>15|TRBJ2-2|TRBV7-2|many|TRBD2
TGTGCCAGCAGCTTTCTAGCGGGCAACACCGGGGAGCTGTTTTTT
CASSFLAGNTGELFF
>13|TRBJ1-2|TRBV7-8|many|TRBD1
TGTGCCAGCAGCTTAGGACAGGGAAGCGGCTACACCTTC
CASSLGQGSGYTF
>17|TRBJ2-2|TRBV7-2|many|NA
TGTGCCAGCAGCACCAGATCTAGGACCGGGAACACCGGGGAGCTGTTTTTT
CASSTRSRTGNTGELFF
>15|TRBJ1-6|TRBV5-5|NA|NA
TGTGCCAGCAGTCAGACACAGGCAGATGGGGCACCCCTCCACTTT
CASSQTQADGAPLHF
>13|TRBJ1-2|TRBV7-2|many|TRBD1
TGTGCCAGCAGTTCGGACAGGGTATATGGCTACACCTTC
CASSSDRVYGYTF
>16|TRBJ1-4|TRBV5-1|few|TRBD1
TGCGCCAGCAGCGGCTGGACAGGGGCGGATAATGAAAAACTGTTTTTT
CASSGWTGADNEKLFF
>17|TRBJ2-3|TRBV7-2|many|TRBD1
TGTGCCAGCAGCTTAGAAGCCAGGGGGTACCATACAGATACGCAGTATTTT
CASSLEARGYHTDTQYF
>12|TRBJ1-4|TRBV7-2|many|NA
TGTGCCAGCAGCTCCGGACGGGAAAAACTGTTTTTT
CASSSGREKLFF